These 9 T cell receptor beta chains originate from one sample sequenced in a study of Ad26.COV2.S vaccination and SARS-CoV-2 variants. Noted treatment: 19 received Ad26.COV2.S at low or high dose, single or two shots; roughly 5 received placebo; per-sample allocation not given. Collection of samples fell on day 63 after the first vaccine or placebo injection. Sequenced by immunoSEQ multiplex PCR; TCRdb stores in-frame clones only, minus some. This table holds some 480,000 clones, roughly nine tenths found once. The source material was peripheral blood, sampled in a trial of Ad26.COV2.S vaccine versus placebo. These receptors were collected from a person aged 18-65 years who received the Ad26.COV2.S COVID-19 vaccine or a placebo.

This chain uses TRBV5-4 with TRBJ2-1, with a possible D match to TRBD2 (6 bases). Trimming left V 4 bases short and J 2 bases short, with 13 bases between. The CDR3 is 15 amino acids. Germline V gene sequence: CDR1 SGHNT, CDR2 YYREEE (reference sequence). Written as DNA, the CDR3 is TGTGCCAGCAGCCCCGGGAGCGCAACCTACAATGAGCAGTTCTTC. It specifies CASSPGSATYNEQFF.

The chain joins TRBV2 to TRBJ2-7; 10 nucleotides agree with TRBD2. With V trimmed by 4 bases and J by 4 bases, 13 bases remained unmatched. The CDR3 sequence is 17 residues long. Germline V lookup: CDR1 SNHLY, CDR2 FYNNEI. The CDR3 is CASSVWSSGRTGYEQYF. CDR3 coding DNA: TGTGCCAGCAGTGTGTGGTCTAGCGGGAGAACAGGGTACGAGCAGTACTTC. Full variable domain (remainder filled in from reference TRBV2 and TRBJ2-7): EPEVTQTPSHQVTQMGQEVILRCVPISNHLYFYWYRQILGQKVEFLVSFYNNEISEKSEIFDDQFSVERPDGSNFTLKIRSTKLEDSAMYFCASSVWSSGRTGYEQYFGPGTRLTVT.

V usage is TRBV6-2 or TRBV6-3 and J usage is TRBJ2-7; D ambiguous. Per germline, CDR1 MNHEY and CDR2 SVGEGT. The length of the CDR3 is 14 residues. Deletions cut 2 bases from V and 0 bases from J, with 8 bases between. The CDR3 region has the DNA TGTGCCAGCAGTTACGGCAGGTACTCCTACGAGCAGTACTTC. This gives the protein CASSYGRYSYEQYF.

The chain has TRBV28 and TRBJ1-5; D gene uncertain. The germline V gene has CDR1 MDHEN and CDR2 SYDVKM. The CDR3 consists of 13 residues. V gave up 6 bases and J gave up 4 bases, with 10 bases separating them. CDR3 protein: CASRGRVNQPQHF. In nucleotides, the CDR3 is TGTGCCAGCAGGGGCCGCGTGAATCAGCCCCAGCATTTT.

The chain is built from TRBV9 and TRBJ1-2, with a tentative D call TRBD1 (5 bases). Germline assignment: CDR1 SGDLS and CDR2 YYNGEE. Trimming removed 0 bases from V and 4 bases from J, with 10 bases in between. The CDR3 contains 14 residues. CDR3 DNA: TGTGCCAGCAGCGTAGCAGACAGATTCTATGGCTACACCTTC. It codes for CASSVADRFYGYTF.

The chain employs TRBV5-4 and TRBJ2-2; 7 bases align to TRBD2. V trimming: 2 bases; J trimming: 6 bases; junction bases outside the gene matches: 10. This CDR3 has 16 amino acids. Germline V gene lookup returns CDR1 SGHNT and CDR2 YYREEE (reference sequence). This CDR3 is CASSLNGLGDSGELFF. CDR3 DNA: TGTGCCAGCAGCTTAAACGGACTAGGGGATTCCGGGGAGCTGTTTTTT.

J is TRBJ2-2 and V is TRBV24-1; D is uncertain. The CDR3 is 12 amino acids. CDR1 and CDR2 (germline): KGHDR, SFDVKD. The V and J ends lost 4 bases and 8 bases respectively, with 7 bases between them. CDR3 amino acids: CATSDPVGELFF. CDR3 sequence (DNA): TGTGCCACCAGTGACCCCGTAGGGGAGCTGTTTTTT.

This clone was observed a handful of times. V gene TRBV24-1 combines with J gene TRBJ1-4; perhaps TRBD1 as D (5 bases). The CDR3 is 15 amino acids. Trimming removed 4 bases from V and 4 bases from J, with 12 bases in between. CDR1 and CDR2 (germline): KGHDR, SFDVKD. The CDR3 bases are TGTGCCACCAGTGACGGCGGACAAAATAATGAAAAACTGTTTTTT. The encoded protein is CATSDGGQNNEKLFF.

This clone was recorded only once. The chain is built from TRBV18 and TRBJ1-2; D gene unclear. The CDR3 is 13 amino acids. The V end was cut by 2 bases, the J end by 1 base, with 5 bases between. Germline CDR1 KGHSH, CDR2 LQKENI. The CDR3 nucleotides are TGTGCCAGCTCACCAGGGGTTAACTATGGCTACACCTTC. Protein product: CASSPGVNYGYTF.